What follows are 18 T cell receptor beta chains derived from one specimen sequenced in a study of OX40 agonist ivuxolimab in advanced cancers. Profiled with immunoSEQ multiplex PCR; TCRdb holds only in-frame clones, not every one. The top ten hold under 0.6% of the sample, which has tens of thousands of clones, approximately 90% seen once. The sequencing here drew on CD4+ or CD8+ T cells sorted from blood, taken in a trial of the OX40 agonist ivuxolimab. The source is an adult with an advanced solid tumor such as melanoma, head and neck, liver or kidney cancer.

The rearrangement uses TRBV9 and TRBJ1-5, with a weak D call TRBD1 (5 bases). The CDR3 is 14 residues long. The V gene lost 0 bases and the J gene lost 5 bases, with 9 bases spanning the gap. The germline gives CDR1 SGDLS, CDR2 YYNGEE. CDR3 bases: TGTGCCAGCAGCGTAGAATGGGGGGATCAGCCCCAGCATTTT. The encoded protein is CASSVEWGDQPQHF.

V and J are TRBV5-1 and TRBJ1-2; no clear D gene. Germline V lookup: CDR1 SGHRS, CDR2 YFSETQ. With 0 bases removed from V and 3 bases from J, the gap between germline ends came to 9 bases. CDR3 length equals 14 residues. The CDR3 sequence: CASSLGGSYYGYTF. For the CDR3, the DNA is TGCGCCAGCAGCTTGGGCGGCAGCTACTATGGCTACACCTTC.

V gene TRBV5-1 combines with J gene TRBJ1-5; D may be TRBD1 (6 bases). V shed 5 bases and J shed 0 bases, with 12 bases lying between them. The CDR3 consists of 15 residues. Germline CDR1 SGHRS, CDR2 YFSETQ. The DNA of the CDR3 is TGCGCCAGCAGTCCAGGGGCGTATAGCAATCAGCCCCAGCATTTT. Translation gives CASSPGAYSNQPQHF.

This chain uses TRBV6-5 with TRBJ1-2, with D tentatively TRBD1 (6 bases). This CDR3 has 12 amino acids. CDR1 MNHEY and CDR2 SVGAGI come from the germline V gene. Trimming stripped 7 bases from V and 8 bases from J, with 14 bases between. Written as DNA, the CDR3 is TGTGCCAGCACCCTCGGGGGGGGCGGCTACACCTTC. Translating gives CASTLGGGGYTF.

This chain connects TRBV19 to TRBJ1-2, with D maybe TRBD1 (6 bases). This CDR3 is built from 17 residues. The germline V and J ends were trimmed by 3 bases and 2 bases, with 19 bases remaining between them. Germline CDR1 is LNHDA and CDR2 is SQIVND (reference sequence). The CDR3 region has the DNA TGTGCCAGTAGTATGGGCAGGGGAGTTAACTTGAACTATGGCTACACCTTC. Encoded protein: CASSMGRGVNLNYGYTF.

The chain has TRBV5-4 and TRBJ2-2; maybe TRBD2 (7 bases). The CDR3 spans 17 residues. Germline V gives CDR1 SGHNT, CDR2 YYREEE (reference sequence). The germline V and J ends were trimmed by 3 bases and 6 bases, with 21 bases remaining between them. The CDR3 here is CASSSTSGGAAAGELFF. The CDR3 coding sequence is TGTGCCAGCAGCTCAACTAGTGGGGGGGCCGCCGCCGGGGAGCTGTTTTTT.

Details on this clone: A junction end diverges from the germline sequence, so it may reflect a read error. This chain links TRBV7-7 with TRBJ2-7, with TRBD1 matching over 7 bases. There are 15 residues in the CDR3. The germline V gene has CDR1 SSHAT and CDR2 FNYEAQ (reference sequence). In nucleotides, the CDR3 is TGTGCTAGCAGCTTACTGACAGGGAGTTCAGGCGAGCAGTACTTC. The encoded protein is CASSLLTGSSGEQYF. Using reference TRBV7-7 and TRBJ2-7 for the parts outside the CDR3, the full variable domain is GAGVSQSPRYKVTKRGQDVTLRCDPISSHATLYWYQQALGQGPEFLTYFNYEAQPDKSGLPSDRFSAERPEGSISTLTIQRTEQRDSAMYRCASSLLTGSSGEQYFGPGTRLTVT.

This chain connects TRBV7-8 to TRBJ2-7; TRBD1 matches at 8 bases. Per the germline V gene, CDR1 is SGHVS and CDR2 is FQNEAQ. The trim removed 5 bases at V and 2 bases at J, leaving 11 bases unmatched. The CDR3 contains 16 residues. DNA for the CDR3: TGTGCCAGCAGCGCCCTGACCGGGACAGGTACCTACGAGCAGTACTTC. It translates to CASSALTGTGTYEQYF. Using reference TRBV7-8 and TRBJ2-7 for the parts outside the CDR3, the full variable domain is GAGVSQSPRYKVAKRGQDVALRCDPISGHVSLFWYQQALGQGPEFLTYFQNEAQLDKSGLPSDRFFAERPEGSVSTLKIQRTQQEDSAVYLCASSALTGTGTYEQYFGPGTRLTVT.

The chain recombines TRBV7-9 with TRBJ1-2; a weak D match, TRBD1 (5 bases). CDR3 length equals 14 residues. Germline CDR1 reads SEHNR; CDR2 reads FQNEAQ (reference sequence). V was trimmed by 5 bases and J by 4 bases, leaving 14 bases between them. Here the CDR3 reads CASSTQTARYGYTF. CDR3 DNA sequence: TGTGCCAGCAGCACCCAGACAGCCCGCTATGGCTACACCTTC.

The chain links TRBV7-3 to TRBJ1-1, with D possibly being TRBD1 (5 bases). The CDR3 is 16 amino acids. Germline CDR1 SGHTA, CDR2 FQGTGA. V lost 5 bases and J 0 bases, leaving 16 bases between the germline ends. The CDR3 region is CASSVIQAALNTEAFF. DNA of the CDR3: TGTGCCAGCAGCGTCATACAGGCGGCCCTGAACACTGAAGCTTTCTTT.

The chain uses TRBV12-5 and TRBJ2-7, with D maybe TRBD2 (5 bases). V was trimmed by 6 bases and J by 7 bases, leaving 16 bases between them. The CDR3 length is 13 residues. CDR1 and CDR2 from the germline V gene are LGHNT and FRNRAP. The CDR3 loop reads CASGLEDGGEQYF. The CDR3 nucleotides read TGTGCTAGTGGACTCGAGGACGGCGGGGAGCAGTACTTC.

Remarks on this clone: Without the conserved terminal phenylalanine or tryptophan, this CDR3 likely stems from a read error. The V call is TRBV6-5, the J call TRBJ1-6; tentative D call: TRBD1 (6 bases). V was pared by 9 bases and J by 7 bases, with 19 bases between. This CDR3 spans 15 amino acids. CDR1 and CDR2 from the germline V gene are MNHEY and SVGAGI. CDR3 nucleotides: TGTGCCAGGGAGTTGGCAGGGGTTGAAAATTCACCCCTCCACCTT. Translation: CARELAGVENSPLHL.

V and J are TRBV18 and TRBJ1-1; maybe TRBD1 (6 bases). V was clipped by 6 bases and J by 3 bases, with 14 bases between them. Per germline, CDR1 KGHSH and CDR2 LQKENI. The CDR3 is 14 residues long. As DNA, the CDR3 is TGTGCCAGCTCCCCGGGCCCAGGGGACACTGAAGCTTTCTTT. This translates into CASSPGPGDTEAFF.

In DNA form, the CDR3 reads TGTGCCAGCAGCCCTCGACAGGCCTATAATTCACCCCTCCACTTT. It translates to CASSPRQAYNSPLHF. The V gene is TRBV7-2, the J gene TRBJ1-6; tentative D call: TRBD1 (6 bases). With 5 bases removed from V and 2 bases from J, the gap between germline ends came to 10 bases. The germline CDR1 and CDR2 sequences are SGHTA and FQGNSA. The CDR3 runs 15 residues.

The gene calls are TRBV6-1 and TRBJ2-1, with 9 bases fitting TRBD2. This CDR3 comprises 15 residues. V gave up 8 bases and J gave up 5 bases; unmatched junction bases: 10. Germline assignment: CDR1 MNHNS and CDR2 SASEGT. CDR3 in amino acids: CASQVSGGQNNEQFF. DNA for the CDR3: TGTGCCAGCCAGGTTAGCGGGGGCCAAAACAATGAGCAGTTCTTC.

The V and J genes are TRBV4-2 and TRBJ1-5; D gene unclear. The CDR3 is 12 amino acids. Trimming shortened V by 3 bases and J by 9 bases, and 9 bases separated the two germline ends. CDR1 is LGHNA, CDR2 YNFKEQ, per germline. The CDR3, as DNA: TGTGCCAGCAGCCATAGGGTCGGGCCCCAGCATTTT. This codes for CASSHRVGPQHF.

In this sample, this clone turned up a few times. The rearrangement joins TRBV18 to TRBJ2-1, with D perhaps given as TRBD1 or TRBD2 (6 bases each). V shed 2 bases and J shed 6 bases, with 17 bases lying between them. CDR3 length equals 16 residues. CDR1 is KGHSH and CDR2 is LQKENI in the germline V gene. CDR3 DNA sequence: TGTGCCAGCTCACCAATACTAGGGGGGAATGGCAATGAGCAGTTCTTC. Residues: CASSPILGGNGNEQFF.

The chain's CDR3 is CSVGRSLTGKNEKLFF. Written as DNA, the CDR3 is TGCAGCGTTGGGCGGTCATTGACAGGGAAAAATGAAAAACTGTTTTTT. This chain joins TRBV29-1 and TRBJ1-4; the match to TRBD1 covers 7 bases. V trimming: 4 bases; J trimming: 5 bases; junction bases outside the gene matches: 13. This CDR3 has 16 residues. Germline assignment: CDR1 SQVTM and CDR2 ANQGSEA.